This TCR beta chain was obtained from a study of technical replicates of blood from a handful of donors. Profiling relied on immunoSEQ multiplex PCR, and the TCRdb table lists in-frame clones only, not all of them. This sample yields about 60,000 clones, of which around 87% are seen a single time; approximately 5.1% belongs to the top ten. Germline CDR1 MNHEY, CDR2 SMNVEV (reference sequence). The V segment lost 11 bases and the J segment 4 bases; nucleotides outside the gene matches: 14. The CDR3 is 15 amino acids. The sequenced material came from PBMCs. The sequence was obtained from a human donor in good health. Some clones in this sample may be carry-over from other donors' samples. J is TRBJ2-1 and V is TRBV27, with TRBD2 matching over 7 bases. The CDR3, as DNA: TGTGCCCCGCAGCCGGGGCTAGCGGTATACAATGAGCAGTTCTTC. It is translated as CAPQPGLAVYNEQFF.